This entry features one T cell receptor beta chain sequence. Its recognized antigen is unknown. Per-base quality was not reported, and no clone a single base away is much larger than it. The library relied on the immunoSEQ multiplex PCR assay. Imported from immuneACCESS, the table was reduced by TCRdb to in-frame sequences with V and J called. These copies leave out some clones; in studies compared against another copy, an unresolved V gene accounts for under half, and the cause of the remainder is not known. Present in this sample are 55,000 to 80,000 clones, 85% to 95% of which were seen just once. The ten largest account for over 0.2% of the sample. The sample comes from a study of technical replicates of blood from a handful of donors (dated by TCRdb to 2015 to 2018). Clipping removes 8 bases from V and 4 bases from J, with 3 as the unmatched junction base count. From its cysteine to its phenylalanine, the CDR3 spans 13 amino acids. The read is trimmed to its CDR3 DNA, 39 bases read in frame from base 1. The germline V gene sets CDR1 to MNHNS and CDR2 to SASEGT.

The sample comprised T cells isolated from PBMCs. This sequence originates from a human donor in good health. In this chain, TRBV6-1 is recombined with TRBJ2-1; 9 bases in the junction line up with TRBD1. The DNA is as follows: TGTGCCAGCCCGGGACAGGGATACAATGAGCAGTTCTTC. Its translation is CASPGQGYNEQFF.